This is a list of T cell receptor beta chains from one sample in a study of T cells in Graves' hyperthyroidism and ophthalmopathy. TCRdb re-derived calls from the multiplex PCR reads in MiXCR, one entry per CDR3 protein. The table includes about 570,000 distinct CDR3 sequences, 12% to 15% detected once. Sequencing was carried out using blood. The origin of the receptors is a woman aged 40 to 50 with Graves' hyperthyroidism. CDR3s include the opening cysteine and the closing phenylalanine or tryptophan. Fields, in order: J gene, V gene, CDR3 protein.

j_call: TRBJ1-2
v_call: TRBV12-3/TRBV12-4
cdr3_aa: CASSPAPGESYGYTF

j_call: TRBJ2-6
v_call: TRBV11-2
cdr3_aa: CASSLSLSAGANVLTF

j_call: TRBJ1-1
v_call: TRBV14
cdr3_aa: CASSQGQGLTEAFF

j_call: TRBJ2-7
v_call: TRBV3-1
cdr3_aa: CASSQDDRTSGILTPYEQYF

j_call: TRBJ1-1
v_call: TRBV27
cdr3_aa: CASSFGPPGGAVAEAFF

j_call: TRBJ1-2
v_call: TRBV28
cdr3_aa: CASSGTGPAFGYGYTF

j_call: TRBJ2-2
v_call: TRBV13
cdr3_aa: CASSLTTGTGELFF

j_call: TRBJ2-3
v_call: TRBV9
cdr3_aa: CASSELGLATTDTQYF

j_call: TRBJ2-7
v_call: TRBV29-1
cdr3_aa: CSVGGSSYEQYF

j_call: TRBJ1-1
v_call: TRBV28
cdr3_aa: CASSLNRIHTEAFF

j_call: TRBJ2-5
v_call: TRBV19
cdr3_aa: CASSGTAQETQYF

j_call: TRBJ2-2
v_call: TRBV9
cdr3_aa: CASSVVGQSTGELFF

j_call: TRBJ2-2
v_call: TRBV20-1
cdr3_aa: CSAKGLVNTGELFF

j_call: TRBJ2-7
v_call: TRBV20-1
cdr3_aa: CSARDRASGSNEQYF

j_call: TRBJ1-1
v_call: TRBV12-3/TRBV12-4
cdr3_aa: CASSGETEAFF

j_call: TRBJ1-6
v_call: TRBV5-8
cdr3_aa: CASSHGTHNSPLHF

j_call: TRBJ2-5
v_call: TRBV18
cdr3_aa: CASSPGTSGRYAETQYF

j_call: TRBJ2-3
v_call: TRBV7-2
cdr3_aa: CASSLASSGRGTQYF

j_call: TRBJ2-3
v_call: TRBV28
cdr3_aa: CASSSQRSGSTDTQYF

j_call: TRBJ1-5
v_call: TRBV9
cdr3_aa: CASSGDGDQPQHF

j_call: TRBJ2-7
v_call: TRBV27
cdr3_aa: CASRPGTSGRIYEQYF

j_call: TRBJ2-2
v_call: TRBV12-3/TRBV12-4
cdr3_aa: CASRQTGWRGTGELFF

j_call: TRBJ1-6
v_call: TRBV20-1
cdr3_aa: CSAREWGSPLHF

j_call: TRBJ2-1
v_call: TRBV20-1
cdr3_aa: CSARFSGSPYNEQFF

j_call: TRBJ2-1
v_call: TRBV2
cdr3_aa: CASSFGLAGHNEQFF

j_call: TRBJ1-5
v_call: TRBV6-1
cdr3_aa: CASSETQPQHF

j_call: TRBJ1-1
v_call: TRBV7-9
cdr3_aa: CASSSPGQGFDTEAFF

j_call: TRBJ2-7
v_call: TRBV20-1
cdr3_aa: CSARIGGVYEQYF